The 7 T cell receptor beta chains listed next were all sequenced from one sample in a study of blood T cells in healthy people across ages. Combining a sample-barcoded 5' primer with a J-beta primer mix, a second PCR ran for about 7 to 12 cycles. A single record per CDR3 protein comes from TCRdb applying MiXCR to the 5' RACE reads. The sample includes 800,000 to 1,000,000 distinct CDR3 sequences, roughly 50% of them seen just once. Sequenced: blood. The receptors come from a man aged 30-40 years in good health.

The rearrangement links TRBV29-1 to TRBJ1-1; D not certain. The V end was cut by 3 bases, the J end by 5 bases, with 10 bases between. Germline V gene sequence: CDR1 SQVTM, CDR2 ANQGSEA. The CDR3 has 12 residues. Here the CDR3 DNA reads TGCAGCGTTGATGGGGTGGGGACTGAAGCTTTCTTT. Translation gives CSVDGVGTEAFF.

There are a few counts of this clonotype. This chain connects TRBV7-2 to TRBJ2-3, with 7 bases that match TRBD1. The CDR3 consists of 15 residues. The J segment lost 5 bases and the V segment lost 4 bases, leaving 9 bases of the junction unmatched. Per the germline V gene, CDR1 is SGHTA and CDR2 is FQGNSA. In DNA, the CDR3 is TGTGCCAGCAGCTCTAGGGGGCTAGGCATAGATACGCAGTATTTT. Translation gives CASSSRGLGIDTQYF.

This clonotype was observed at least ten times. The rearrangement links TRBV29-1 to TRBJ2-5; D is possibly TRBD1 or TRBD2 (5 bases each). Germline values: CDR1 SQVTM, CDR2 ANQGSEA. Trimming removed 3 bases from V and 4 bases from J, with 12 bases in between. The CDR3 has 13 residues. In nucleotides, the CDR3 is TGCAGCGTTGATGGTATGGGGGTAGAGACCCAGTACTTC. The encoded protein is CSVDGMGVETQYF. Full variable domain (outside the CDR3, taken from reference TRBV29-1 and TRBJ2-5): SAVISQKPSRDICQRGTSLTIQCQVDSQVTMMFWYRQQPGQSLTLIATANQGSEATYESGFVIDKFPISRPNLTFSTLTVSNMSPEDSSIYLCSVDGMGVETQYFGPGTRLLVL.

The CDR3 DNA reads as TGTGCCACCGAGGGACAGAATCAGCCCCAGCATTTT. As protein: CATEGQNQPQHF. This chain uses TRBV24-1 with TRBJ1-5, with 7 bases fitting TRBD1. Germline V CDR1 and CDR2: KGHDR, SFDVKD. This CDR3 contains 12 residues. With V trimmed by 9 bases and J by 4 bases, 2 bases remained unmatched.

This clonotype has a handful of counts. The genes are TRBV7-2 and TRBJ2-7; 7 nucleotides align to TRBD1. The J segment lost 2 bases and the V segment lost 3 bases, leaving 7 bases of the junction unmatched. The germline gives CDR1 SGHTA, CDR2 FQGNSA. The CDR3 spans 15 residues. The CDR3, as DNA: TGTGCCAGCAGCTTGTCCAGGGGGATCCCCTACGAGCAGTACTTC. As protein: CASSLSRGIPYEQYF.

This clonotype was detected a few times. The V gene is TRBV4-1, the J gene TRBJ2-7, with 7 bases aligning to TRBD2. The germline V gene encodes CDR1 MGHRA and CDR2 YSYEKL. The CDR3 has 14 residues. V was clipped by 0 bases and J by 5 bases; unmatched bases: 4. The CDR3 is CASSQEGAGDEQYF. In DNA form, the CDR3 reads TGCGCCAGCAGCCAAGAAGGTGCGGGGGACGAGCAGTACTTC.

This chain uses TRBV28 with TRBJ2-7; TRBD1 is a possible D gene (5 bases). Germline V gives CDR1 MDHEN, CDR2 SYDVKM. This CDR3 has 15 residues. The V end was cut by 3 bases, the J end by 4 bases, with 16 bases between. The CDR3 spells CASSFPSEAGYEQYF. DNA of the CDR3: TGTGCCAGCAGTTTTCCATCCGAGGCAGGGTACGAGCAGTACTTC.